This T cell receptor beta chain was captured in a study of T cell repertoires in cytomegalovirus infection. Background on the study: CMV epitopes in the study were HLA-C-restricted (recently identified) and HLA-B-restricted (well studied). It can be stated that public TCR beta signatures indicated CMV infection as well as a matching HLA type.

The germline gives CDR1 MNHEY, CDR2 SMNVEV (reference sequence). J lost 7 bases, V lost 5 bases, and 6 bases had no gene match. The CDR3 length is 15 residues. Worth noting for this clonotype: Its matching antigen is unknown.

Via MiXCR, TCRdb re-called the reads, giving one row per CDR3 protein. The table has approximately 100,000 distinct CDR3 sequences, under 50% seen once. The material was CD8+ T cells from cultured PBMCs, obtained from culture after CMV antigen stimulation. The receptor was isolated from a human donor in good health (CMV status not recorded). Some clones in this sample may be carry-over from other donors' samples. The chain combines TRBV27 with TRBJ2-2; TRBD1 matches 11 bases. CDR3 region: CASSRGTGGNGELFF. CDR3 bases: TGTGCCAGCAGTCGTGGGACAGGGGGGAACGGGGAGCTGTTTTTT.